This TCR beta chain emerged from a study of T cells after posttransplantation cyclophosphamide (dated by TCRdb to the mid-2010s). Describing the broader study: The study tracked T cell repertoire reconstitution by TRB sequencing after myeloablative bone marrow transplantation using posttransplantation cyclophosphamide as GVHD prophylaxis. Public TRB sequences were queried against a database of over 3,500 sequences associated with responses to pathogens, tumor antigens, self-antigens and alloantigens. In 3 patients, TRB sequencing was also performed on up to about 3 more blood samples taken 2 to 5.2 years after transplant, and in a handful of patients, pretransplant blood was also TRB-sequenced. Blood from every one of the roughly 35 PTCy patients who had 1-year posttransplant specimens underwent TRB sequencing. Because TRA and TRB clonality correlated tightly in ten or so samples, later TCR analyses were limited to TRB. Samples from about 33 PTCy-treated patients, along with samples from some 16 of their related bone marrow donors, underwent antigen receptor sequencing.

Points the paper makes about the study in general: The TRB repertoires of T cells infiltrating skin or the GI tract showed only limited overlap with the TRB repertoires found in blood. Across approximately 45 patients, TRB clonality was highly associated with recipient CMV seropositivity and CMV reactivation, and PTCy diversity was similar to diversity in CNI/methotrexate controls. Donor-recipient similarity was low at 1-2 months but rose over the first year, and later blood repertoires were often dominated by donor CD8+ memory clones.

On the day of marrow donation, related bone marrow donors gave peripheral blood samples. Mononuclear cells from peripheral blood and bone marrow were separated by Ficoll-Hypaque density centrifugation and then cryopreserved. Turning to this clone: Its antigen is currently not known. Per-base quality was not reported, and no clone a single base away is much larger than it.

The CDR3 runs 14 residues from the cysteine to the phenylalanine. Only the CDR3 portion is preserved as DNA: 42 bases, with reading frame beginning at the first base. The germline V gene (reference sequence) gives CDR1 as SEHNR and CDR2 as FQNEAQ. Ends trimmed: V by 5 bases, J by 2 bases; bases unmatched to a gene: 3. Genomic DNA was the input for TRB sequencing, which was run either with the immunoSEQ assay at survey resolution or with the hsTCRB kit. The source study handled its data this way. The immunoSEQ software handled initial read processing, and the LymphoSeq R package was used for repertoire analyses. Clonality was computed as 1 minus normalized Shannon entropy, and a Gini coefficient was also calculated for each TRB dataset. Phenotypes of unsorted samples were inferred by mapping TRB sequences from sorted subsets of the recipient or donor onto the same recipient's unsorted samples. Imported from immuneACCESS, the table was reduced by TCRdb to in-frame sequences with V and J called. These copies leave out some clones; in studies compared against another copy, an unresolved V gene accounts for under half, and the cause of the remainder is not known. That table gives V, J and clone size, and the DNA gave D and trimming. In this sample the table shows approximately 47,000 clones, about 90% of which occur a single time. In total, the top ten clones hold around 3% of the sample.

This receptor chain uses TRBV7-9 and TRBJ1-5; 7 junctional bases match TRBD1. Source material: PBMCs. The source of this sequence is a woman aged 45-65 years in good health and a related stem cell transplant donor. The sequenced DNA is TGTGCCAGCAGCCCTACAGGGGGCAATCAGCCCCAGCATTTT. This yields the protein CASSPTGGNQPQHF.